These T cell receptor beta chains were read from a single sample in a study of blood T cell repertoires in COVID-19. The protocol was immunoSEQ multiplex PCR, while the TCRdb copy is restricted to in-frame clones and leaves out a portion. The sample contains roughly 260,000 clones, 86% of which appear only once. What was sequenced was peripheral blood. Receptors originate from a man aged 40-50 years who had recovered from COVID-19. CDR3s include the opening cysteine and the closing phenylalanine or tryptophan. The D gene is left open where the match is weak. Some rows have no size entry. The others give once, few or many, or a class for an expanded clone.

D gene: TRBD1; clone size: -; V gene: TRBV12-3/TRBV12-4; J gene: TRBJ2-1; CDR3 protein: CASNRDRIDEQFF; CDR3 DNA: TGTGCCAGCAACCGGGACAGGATCGATGAGCAGTTCTTC
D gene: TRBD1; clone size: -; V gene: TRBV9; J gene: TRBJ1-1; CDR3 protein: CASSADRTGNTEAFF; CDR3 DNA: TGTGCCAGCAGCGCTGATAGGACAGGGAACACTGAAGCTTTCTTT
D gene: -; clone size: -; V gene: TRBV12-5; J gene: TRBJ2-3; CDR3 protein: CASGPGTQRTDTQYF; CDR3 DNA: TGTGCTAGTGGCCCCGGGACACAACGCACAGATACGCAGTATTTT
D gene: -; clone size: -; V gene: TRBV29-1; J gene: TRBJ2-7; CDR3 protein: CSVERGTDEQYF; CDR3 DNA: TGCAGCGTTGAGCGGGGCACGGACGAGCAGTACTTC
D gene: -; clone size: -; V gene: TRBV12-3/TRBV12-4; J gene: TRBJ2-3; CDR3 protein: CASSWLKGQSRYF; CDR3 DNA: TGTGCCAGCAGTTGGCTAAAAGGACAAAGCAGGTATTTT
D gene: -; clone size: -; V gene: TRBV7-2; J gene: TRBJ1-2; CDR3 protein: CASSLEGRLVDGYTF; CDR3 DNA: TGTGCCAGCAGCTTAGAGGGGCGACTGGTTGATGGCTACACCTTC
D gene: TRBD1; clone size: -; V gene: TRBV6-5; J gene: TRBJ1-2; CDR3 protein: CASRGQGTYGYTF; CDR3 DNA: TGTGCCAGCAGGGGACAGGGGACCTATGGCTACACCTTC
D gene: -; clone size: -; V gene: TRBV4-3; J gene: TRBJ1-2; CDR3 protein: CASSGSGGRFYGYTF; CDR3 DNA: TGCGCCAGCAGCGGAAGTGGGGGGAGATTTTATGGCTACACCTTC
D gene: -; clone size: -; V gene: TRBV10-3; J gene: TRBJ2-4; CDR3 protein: CAISDAGVGTKNIQYF; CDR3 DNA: TGTGCCATCAGTGATGCAGGGGTGGGGACCAAAAACATTCAGTACTTC
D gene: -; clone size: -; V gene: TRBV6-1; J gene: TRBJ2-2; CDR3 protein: CASSEVGGSGELFF; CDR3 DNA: TGTGCCAGCAGTGAAGTAGGAGGGTCCGGGGAGCTGTTTTTT
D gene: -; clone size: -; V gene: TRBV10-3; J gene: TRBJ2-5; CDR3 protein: CAIRRGLQETQYF; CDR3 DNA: TGTGCCATCAGAAGGGGTCTCCAAGAGACCCAGTACTTC
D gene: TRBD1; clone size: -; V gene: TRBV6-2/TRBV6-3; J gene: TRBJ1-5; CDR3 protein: CASTPGTGGQPQHF; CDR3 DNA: TGTGCCAGCACCCCCGGGACAGGGGGCCAGCCCCAGCATTTT
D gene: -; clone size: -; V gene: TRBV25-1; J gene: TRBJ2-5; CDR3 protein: CASSPGVAALLETQYF; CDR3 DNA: TGTGCCAGCAGCCCCGGGGTAGCGGCCCTGTTGGAGACCCAGTACTTC
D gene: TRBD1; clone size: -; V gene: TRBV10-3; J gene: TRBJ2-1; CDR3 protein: CAIRSSTGGSYNEQFF; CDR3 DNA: TGTGCCATCAGGAGCTCGACAGGGGGGTCCTACAATGAGCAGTTCTTC
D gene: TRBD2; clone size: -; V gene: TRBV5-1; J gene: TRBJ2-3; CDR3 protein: CASSSGLAGADTQYF; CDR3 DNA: TGCGCCAGCAGCTCCGGACTAGCGGGCGCAGATACGCAGTATTTT
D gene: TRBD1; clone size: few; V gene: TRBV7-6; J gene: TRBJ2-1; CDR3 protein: CASSAGQGTGDEQFF; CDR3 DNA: TGTGCCAGCAGCGCCGGACAGGGTACGGGCGATGAGCAGTTCTTC
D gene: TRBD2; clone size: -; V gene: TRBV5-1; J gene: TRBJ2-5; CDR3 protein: CASSSLTSGAQETQYF; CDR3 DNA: TGCGCCAGCAGCTCCCTGACTAGCGGGGCCCAAGAGACCCAGTACTTC
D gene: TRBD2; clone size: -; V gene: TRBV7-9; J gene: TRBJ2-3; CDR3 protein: CASSSGGSADTQYF; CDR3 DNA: TGTGCCAGCAGTTCAGGCGGGAGTGCAGATACGCAGTATTTT
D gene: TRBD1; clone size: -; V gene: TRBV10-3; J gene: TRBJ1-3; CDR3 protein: CAITGTVGNTIYF; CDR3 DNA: TGTGCCATCACCGGGACAGTTGGAAACACCATATATTTT
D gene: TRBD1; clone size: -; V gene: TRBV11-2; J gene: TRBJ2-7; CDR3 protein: CASSLGQGAYEQYF; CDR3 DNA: TGTGCCAGCAGCTTAGGGCAGGGGGCATACGAGCAGTACTTC
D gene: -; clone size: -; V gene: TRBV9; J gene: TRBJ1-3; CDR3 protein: CASSVAPQASGNTIYF; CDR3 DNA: TGTGCCAGCAGCGTAGCGCCACAGGCTTCGGGAAACACCATATATTTT
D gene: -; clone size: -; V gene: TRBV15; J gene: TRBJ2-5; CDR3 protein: CATSGGPRETQYF; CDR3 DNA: TGTGCCACCAGCGGCGGGCCCCGGGAGACCCAGTACTTC